Shown below are 31 T cell receptor beta chains from a single sample sequenced in a study of cytomegalovirus exposure and HLA in healthy donors. In the PCR, 60 Vbeta and 13 Jbeta primers were used. Generated by immunoSEQ multiplex PCR, the TCRdb table keeps only in-frame clones and is missing some. The sample shows roughly 290,000 clones, roughly 89% of them seen only once. The sequenced sample consisted of PBMCs. The receptors were gathered from a woman aged 18-29 years in good health and CMV-seronegative.

The V call is TRBV5-1, the J call TRBJ1-1, with 11 bases aligning to TRBD1. V was clipped by 4 bases and J by 4 bases; unmatched bases: 6. The CDR3 contains 15 residues. In germline, CDR1 is SGHRS, CDR2 YFSETQ. The CDR3 loop is CASSLGQGAVTEAFF. The DNA for the CDR3 is TGCGCCAGCAGCCTAGGACAGGGGGCAGTCACTGAAGCTTTCTTT.

The J gene is TRBJ2-7, the V gene TRBV2; TRBD2 matches at 11 bases. V lost 6 bases to trimming and J lost 3 bases; unmatched junction nucleotides: 4. Looked up from germline, CDR1 is SNHLY and CDR2 is FYNNEI. The CDR3 length is 14 residues. The CDR3: CASRSGTSGYEQYF. Written as DNA, the CDR3 is TGTGCCAGCAGATCAGGGACTAGCGGCTACGAGCAGTACTTC.

This chain joins TRBV9 and TRBJ2-7, with D possibly matching TRBD1 (6 bases). The CDR3 loop spans 14 amino acids. V gave up 2 bases and J gave up 0 bases, with 9 bases separating them. Germline CDR1 reads SGDLS; CDR2 reads YYNGEE. The CDR3 sequence: CASSVGAGSYEQYF. The CDR3 DNA reads TGTGCCAGCAGCGTGGGGGCCGGCTCCTACGAGCAGTACTTC.

This clone was seen more than once but under ten times. This rearrangement joins TRBV6-1 to TRBJ1-2; the D is unclear. With 3 bases removed from V and 4 bases from J, the gap between germline ends came to 12 bases. The germline V gene has CDR1 MNHNS and CDR2 SASEGT. This CDR3 has 14 residues. The CDR3 spells CASSERTRGYGYTF. The CDR3 bases are TGTGCCAGCAGTGAGAGGACTCGGGGCTATGGCTACACCTTC.

The sample holds a few counts of this clone. The chain is built from TRBV6-1 and TRBJ1-2; 10 nucleotides agree with TRBD1. The V segment lost 0 bases and the J segment 4 bases; nucleotides outside the gene matches: 8. The CDR3 has 17 residues. Germline lookup yields CDR1 MNHNS and CDR2 SASEGT. The CDR3 region is CASSEAPGTGVIYGYTF. Here the CDR3 DNA reads TGTGCCAGCAGTGAAGCGCCTGGGACAGGGGTTATCTATGGCTACACCTTC.

This clone was counted a few times. Other DNA sequences within the sample encode an identical CDR3. The chain employs TRBV2 and TRBJ1-6; a possible D gene is TRBD1 (6 bases). Per the germline V gene, CDR1 is SNHLY and CDR2 is FYNNEI. The CDR3 is 14 amino acids. Trimming removed 8 bases from V and 3 bases from J, with 11 bases in between. The CDR3 DNA is TGTGCCAGCGTTACAGGGAACTATAATTCACCCCTCCACTTT. Its protein product is CASVTGNYNSPLHF.

This rearrangement joins TRBV4-1 to TRBJ2-7; 8 bases are a match to TRBD1. The CDR3 is made up of 19 amino acids. The germline V gene has CDR1 MGHRA and CDR2 YSYEKL. J lost 3 bases, V lost 0 bases, and 16 bases had no gene match. The CDR3 here is CASSQDGGRGQTPFYEQYF. DNA of the CDR3: TGCGCCAGCAGCCAAGATGGGGGCAGGGGGCAGACTCCCTTCTACGAGCAGTACTTC.

The genes are TRBV9 and TRBJ2-1; a possible D gene is TRBD1 (7 bases). The V gene lost 4 bases and the J gene lost 7 bases, with 9 bases spanning the gap. CDR1 SGDLS and CDR2 YYNGEE come from the germline V gene. There are 12 residues in the CDR3. The CDR3 coding sequence is TGTGCCAGCAGCCCAGGGGGGAATGAGCAGTTCTTC. Its protein product is CASSPGGNEQFF.

The gene calls are TRBV13 and TRBJ2-6; no firm D call. This CDR3 has 16 amino acids. V was shortened by 4 bases and J by 0 bases, with 10 bases between the two germline ends. Germline V gives CDR1 PRHDT, CDR2 FYEKMQ (reference sequence). The CDR3 region is CASSSTSDSGANVLTF. DNA of the CDR3: TGTGCCAGCAGCTCAACTTCTGACTCTGGGGCCAACGTCCTGACTTTC. Together with reference TRBV13 and TRBJ2-6, the CDR3 gives the full variable domain: AAGVIQSPRHLIKEKRETATLKCYPIPRHDTVYWYQQGPGQDPQFLISFYEKMQSDKGSIPDRFSAQQFSDYHSELNMSSLELGDSALYFCASSSTSDSGANVLTFGAGSRLTVL.

This chain uses TRBV12-5 with TRBJ1-4; TRBD1 agrees at 12 bases. Per germline, CDR1 LGHNT and CDR2 FRNRAP. The ends lost 6 bases at V and 0 bases at J; junction bases unmatched: 5. The CDR3 totals 17 residues. The CDR3 sequence is CASGPGTGGPTNEKLFF. CDR3 bases: TGTGCTAGTGGCCCGGGGACAGGGGGCCCAACTAATGAAAAACTGTTTTTT.

This clone was seen just once. This chain joins TRBV11-2 and TRBJ1-1; TRBD1 agrees at 7 bases. V was pared by 5 bases and J by 4 bases, with 7 bases of the junction left unmatched. Per the germline V gene, CDR1 is SGHAT and CDR2 is FQNNGV. The CDR3 has 14 amino acids. The CDR3 DNA sequence: TGTGCCAGCAGCCGGCGGGACAGTTCCACTGAAGCTTTCTTT. This codes for CASSRRDSSTEAFF.

CDR3 bases: TGTGCCAGCAGTCAAACCGGGACTAGCAGGAATGAGCAGTTCTTC. Protein: CASSQTGTSRNEQFF. The chain joins TRBV6-5 to TRBJ2-1; 9 bases are shared with TRBD2. Trimming removed 5 bases from V and 7 bases from J; junction bases left unmatched: 9. Germline loops: CDR1 MNHEY, CDR2 SVGAGI. This CDR3 is built from 15 residues.

This chain joins TRBV30 and TRBJ2-1, with TRBD2 as a possible D gene (5 bases). CDR3 size: 13 residues. Germline loops: CDR1 GTSNPN, CDR2 SVGIG (reference sequence). Trimming stripped 0 bases from V and 9 bases from J, with 12 bases between. Written as DNA, the CDR3 is TGTGCCTGGAGTGTACGGGAATGGAGTGAGCAGTTCTTC. Translating gives CAWSVREWSEQFF.

This sequence joins TRBV6-4 and TRBJ1-6, with no clear D. V gave up 0 bases and J gave up 10 bases, with 7 bases separating them. Germline-derived CDR1 and CDR2 are MRHNA and SNTAGT. The length of the CDR3 is 13 residues. DNA of the CDR3: TGTGCCAGCAGTGACTCAGGAGGATCACCCCTCCACTTT. Residues: CASSDSGGSPLHF.

The chain recombines TRBV2 with TRBJ2-7; D possibly corresponds to TRBD1 (5 bases). Germline V lookup: CDR1 SNHLY, CDR2 FYNNEI. The germline V and J ends were trimmed by 3 bases and 8 bases, with 14 bases remaining between them. CDR3 length equals 13 residues. This CDR3 reads CASSDQGTPKQYF. In DNA, the CDR3 is TGTGCCAGCAGTGACCAGGGAACGCCGAAGCAGTACTTC.

This rearrangement joins TRBV6-5 to TRBJ1-2; D perhaps matches TRBD1 (5 bases). The V end lost 0 bases, the J end lost 8 bases, and 10 bases lay between the germline ends. Germline CDR1 and CDR2: MNHEY and SVGAGI. The CDR3 covers 13 residues. The CDR3 nucleotides are TGTGCCAGCAGTTACTCCGGGGGGGGAGGCTACACCTTC. Amino acid sequence: CASSYSGGGGYTF.

The chain combines TRBV7-8 with TRBJ2-3, with 7 bases lining up with TRBD2. The CDR3 spans 16 residues. The V gene end was trimmed by 4 bases and the J gene end by 5 bases; junction bases not matched to a gene: 12. Germline CDR1 is SGHVS and CDR2 is FQNEAQ. CDR3 sequence: CASSSPALAVGDTQYF. CDR3 nucleotide sequence: TGTGCCAGCAGCTCTCCCGCTCTAGCGGTAGGAGATACGCAGTATTTT.

V is TRBV19 and J is TRBJ2-1; the match to TRBD2 covers 12 bases. From germline, CDR1 is LNHDA and CDR2 SQIVND (reference sequence). V was pared by 4 bases and J by 8 bases, with 6 bases of the junction left unmatched. The CDR3 runs 15 residues. CDR3 nucleotide sequence: TGTGCCAGTAGTAGGACTAGCGGGGTCTTGGATGAGCAGTTCTTC. Its translation: CASSRTSGVLDEQFF.

This clone was observed a handful of times. V usage is TRBV27 and J usage is TRBJ1-5, with unresolved D. This CDR3 is 17 amino acids long. CDR1 and CDR2 from the germline V gene are MNHEY and SMNVEV (reference sequence). Trimming took 5 bases from V and 0 from J, leaving 17 bases between them. CDR3: CASSPPPVGSSNQPQHF. CDR3 DNA: TGTGCCAGCAGTCCCCCCCCTGTTGGGAGTAGCAATCAGCCCCAGCATTTT.

CDR3: CASSQIPGTAQTLHF. The CDR3, as DNA: TGCGCCAGCAGCCAAATTCCGGGGACAGCCCAAACCCTCCACTTT. The chain combines TRBV4-1 with TRBJ1-6, with 7 nucleotides matching TRBD1. V gave up 2 bases and J gave up 14 bases; unmatched junction bases: 12. CDR3 length: 15 amino acids. The germline V gene has CDR1 MGHRA and CDR2 YSYEKL.

The rearrangement links TRBV2 to TRBJ1-5, with D possibly matching TRBD1 (6 bases). Trimming removed 6 bases from V and 6 bases from J, with 15 bases in between. Germline V gives CDR1 SNHLY, CDR2 FYNNEI. The CDR3 length is 14 residues. CDR3 residues: CASRQGRGGQPQHF. DNA of the CDR3: TGTGCCAGCAGACAGGGACGTGGAGGTCAGCCCCAGCATTTT.

This clone was counted a few times. The chain is built from TRBV27 and TRBJ2-7; D not resolved. Trimming cost V 1 base and J 1 base, with 5 bases left between them. In germline, CDR1 is MNHEY, CDR2 SMNVEV (reference sequence). CDR3 length equals 13 residues. CDR3 DNA sequence: TGTGCCAGCAGTTTATTTCCTTCCTACGAGCAGTACTTC. Encoded protein: CASSLFPSYEQYF.

The rearrangement uses TRBV7-3 and TRBJ2-3, with 9 nucleotides matching TRBD1. The CDR3 is made up of 18 amino acids. The ends lost 4 bases at V and 0 bases at J; junction bases unmatched: 11. CDR1 SGHTA and CDR2 FQGTGA come from the germline V gene. In DNA, the CDR3 is TGTGCCAGCAGCTACCTAGCCACCGGGACAGGGAGCACAGATACGCAGTATTTT. It is translated as CASSYLATGTGSTDTQYF.

This clone has more than one count but fewer than ten. The genes are TRBV9 and TRBJ2-3; tentative D call: TRBD2 (5 bases). With 3 bases removed from V and 2 bases from J, the gap between germline ends came to 13 bases. CDR3 size: 15 residues. Per the germline V gene, CDR1 is SGDLS and CDR2 is YYNGEE. The CDR3 region has the DNA TGTGCCAGCAGCGAAAGCCCGAGGGACACAGATACGCAGTATTTT. Translation gives CASSESPRDTDTQYF.

The count of this clone is one. Here the CDR3 reads CASSLAVTGAEEKLFF. In DNA, the CDR3 is TGTGCCAGCAGCTTAGCGGTTACAGGGGCTGAAGAAAAACTGTTTTTT. The rearrangement links TRBV7-9 to TRBJ1-4; 7 bases fit TRBD1. CDR3 size: 16 residues. V lost 0 bases, J lost 8 bases, and 9 bases stayed unmatched. The germline V gene has CDR1 SEHNR and CDR2 FQNEAQ (reference sequence). The whole variable domain, filled in from reference TRBV7-9 and TRBJ1-4, reads DTGVSQNPRHKITKRGQNVTFRCDPISEHNRLYWYRQTLGQGPEFLTYFQNEAQLEKSRLLSDRFSAERPKGSFSTLEIQRTEQGDSAMYLCASSLAVTGAEEKLFFGSGTQLSVL.

The chain links TRBV19 to TRBJ1-1, with D possibly matching TRBD1 (6 bases). V shed 5 bases and J shed 11 bases, with 24 bases lying between them. The CDR3 length is 15 residues. The germline gives CDR1 LNHDA, CDR2 SQIVND (reference sequence). CDR3 nucleotides: TGTGCCAGTAGTCTCGGGACGACAGGTTATTCAGCCGCTTTCTTT. Its protein is CASSLGTTGYSAAFF.

This clone has only one observation. The CDR3 loop reads CASSLRDSRSPLHF. In DNA, the CDR3 is TGTGCCAGCAGTTTAAGGGACTCTCGGTCACCCCTCCACTTT. The rearrangement joins TRBV27 to TRBJ1-6; D might be TRBD1 (5 bases). V shed 2 bases and J shed 10 bases, with 12 bases lying between them. This CDR3 contains 14 residues. The germline V gene encodes CDR1 MNHEY and CDR2 SMNVEV (reference sequence).

This clone was detected only a few times. The V call is TRBV6-1, the J call TRBJ2-6; D uncertain. This CDR3 is built from 13 residues. Per germline, CDR1 MNHNS and CDR2 SASEGT. With 7 bases removed from V and 0 bases from J, the gap between germline ends came to 4 bases. The DNA for the CDR3 is TGTGCCAGCATCCTCTCTGGGGCCAACGTCCTGACTTTC. Its translation: CASILSGANVLTF.

The chain couples TRBV5-1 to TRBJ1-1; the D is unclear. The CDR3 loop spans 15 amino acids. Germline lookup yields CDR1 SGHRS and CDR2 YFSETQ. V dropped 3 bases and J dropped 1 base, with 13 bases sitting between them. Here the CDR3 reads CASSSAGDPNTEAFF. As DNA, the CDR3 is TGCGCCAGCAGCTCTGCAGGTGACCCGAACACTGAAGCTTTCTTT.

This clone was seen more than once but under ten times. The gene calls are TRBV19 and TRBJ1-4, with 8 bases lining up with TRBD1. Trimming cost V 1 base and J 8 bases; bases outside gene matches: 6. The CDR3 is 15 amino acids. The germline CDR1 and CDR2 sequences are LNHDA and SQIVND (reference sequence). CDR3 sequence: CASSIVGQGEEKLFF. As DNA, the CDR3 is TGTGCCAGTAGTATAGTAGGACAGGGTGAGGAAAAACTGTTTTTT.

The chain carries TRBV14 and TRBJ2-6; 7 bases match TRBD1. J lost 0 bases, V lost 6 bases, and 5 bases had no gene match. This CDR3 is built from 16 residues. CDR1 and CDR2 from the germline V gene are SGHDN and FVKESK. The CDR3 nucleotides read TGTGCCAGCAGACGGGGACAGCTCTCTGGGGCCAACGTCCTGACTTTC. Its protein is CASRRGQLSGANVLTF. The variable domain in full, with the rest retrieved from reference TRBV14 and TRBJ2-6, is EAGVTQFPSHSVIEKGQTVTLRCDPISGHDNLYWYRRVMGKEIKFLLHFVKESKQDESGMPNNRFLAERTGGTYSTLKVQPAELEDSGVYFCASRRGQLSGANVLTFGAGSRLTVL.